These 19 T cell receptor beta chains were all obtained from the same sample, sequenced in a study of T cell repertoires in cytomegalovirus infection. Their antigens remain unidentified. TCRdb redid the calling of the reads with MiXCR, one entry per CDR3 protein. The table records about 160,000 distinct CDR3 sequences, roughly a fifth of them present only once. This specimen consisted of CD8+ T cells from cultured PBMCs, obtained from culture after CMV antigen stimulation. These receptors were collected from a human donor in good health (CMV status not recorded). Some clones in this sample may be carry-over from other donors' samples.

At least ten counts were recorded for this clonotype. This rearrangement joins TRBV7-9 to TRBJ2-7; TRBD1 might be the D (7 bases). The CDR3 spans 16 residues. Trimming stripped 2 bases from V and 2 bases from J, with 16 bases between. Germline V gene sequence: CDR1 SEHNR, CDR2 FQNEAQ (reference sequence). The CDR3 loop is CASSLNGAGQPYEQYF. CDR3 DNA: TGTGCCAGCAGCTTAAATGGTGCGGGACAGCCCTACGAGCAGTACTTC.

The V call is TRBV7-2, the J call TRBJ2-7, with D maybe TRBD2 (6 bases). The CDR3 is 14 residues long. Trimming took off 6 bases at V and 2 bases at J, with 14 bases between the two ends. The germline V gene encodes CDR1 SGHTA and CDR2 FQGNSA. The CDR3 DNA reads as TGTGCCAGCAGTTCTAGCGAGCGCCCCTACGAGCAGTACTTC. It encodes CASSSSERPYEQYF.

This clonotype was seen more than once but under ten times. This rearrangement joins TRBV5-1 to TRBJ1-2, with 7 bases matching TRBD1. V gave up 4 bases and J gave up 0 bases; unmatched junction bases: 15. Germline V gives CDR1 SGHRS, CDR2 YFSETQ. This CDR3 comprises 18 residues. The CDR3 protein is CASSPQGTADLANYGYTF. In DNA, the CDR3 is TGCGCCAGCAGCCCCCAGGGGACAGCGGACTTAGCTAACTATGGCTACACCTTC.

A single count supports this clonotype. The junction departs from the called germline gene at one end, perhaps through a read error. V is TRBV12-3 or TRBV12-4 and J is TRBJ1-5; D is uncertain. The CDR3 spans 14 residues. The chain's CDR3 is CASSLGGPSQPQHF. In DNA form, the CDR3 reads TGTGCCAGCAGCTTAGGAGGGCCAAGTCAACCCCAGCATTTT.

This clonotype was counted between two and nine times. The chain has TRBV6-6 and TRBJ1-1; possibly TRBD1 for D (6 bases). Germline loops: CDR1 MNHNY, CDR2 SVGAGI (reference sequence). Trimming removed 0 bases at V and 2 bases at J, with 13 bases between. The CDR3 has 16 residues. The chain's CDR3 is CASSYSLGTPNTEAFF. The CDR3 DNA follows: TGTGCCAGCAGTTACTCCCTCGGGACACCTAACACTGAAGCTTTCTTT.

The rearrangement links TRBV6-2 or TRBV6-3 to TRBJ2-1; D unresolved. The CDR3 loop spans 13 amino acids. CDR1 is MNHEY, CDR2 SVGEGT, per germline. The V and J ends lost 8 bases and 4 bases respectively, with 12 bases between them. The CDR3 DNA is TGTGCCAGCCTGGGCGGAGCTTACAATGAGCAGTTCTTC. Residues: CASLGGAYNEQFF.

The chain joins TRBV7-9 to TRBJ2-6; D tentatively fits TRBD1 or TRBD2 (5 bases each). The CDR3 sequence is 19 residues long. Germline CDR1 is SEHNR and CDR2 is FQNEAQ (reference sequence). The V and J ends lost 5 bases and 2 bases respectively, with 22 bases between them. CDR3 nucleotides: TGTGCCAGCAGCCAAACCGGGACCCTTGCTATCCCTGGGGCCAACGTCCTGACTTTC. This sequence encodes CASSQTGTLAIPGANVLTF.

The chain uses TRBV12-3 or TRBV12-4 and TRBJ2-5, with no clear D. This CDR3 is built from 13 residues. Trimming stripped 1 base from V and 12 bases from J, with 15 bases between. The chain's CDR3 is CASSLGRAADEYF. As DNA, the CDR3 is TGTGCCAGCAGTTTAGGACGTGCCGCAGACGAGTACTTC.

The V and J genes are TRBV6-2 or TRBV6-3 and TRBJ1-2; D unresolved. The CDR3 contains 13 residues. V was trimmed by 2 bases and J by 2 bases, leaving 6 bases between them. Germline V gene sequence: CDR1 MNHEY, CDR2 SVGEGT. Here the CDR3 reads CASSYAENYGYTF. CDR3 DNA sequence: TGTGCCAGCAGTTACGCAGAGAACTATGGCTACACCTTC.

This clonotype was recorded many times. The chain uses TRBV28 and TRBJ2-1; weak D call: TRBD1 (5 bases). CDR1 MDHEN and CDR2 SYDVKM come from the germline V gene. The germline V and J ends were trimmed by 6 bases and 7 bases, with 16 bases remaining between them. The CDR3 has 14 amino acids. CDR3 in DNA: TGTGCCAGCAGCCCCCCAGGGTCTGATAATGAGCAGTTCTTC. Its protein product is CASSPPGSDNEQFF.

This chain joins TRBV11-2 and TRBJ1-2; 11 nucleotides agree with TRBD1. The CDR3 contains 18 residues. Germline trimming cut 1 base from V and 5 bases from J; bases unmatched to any gene: 12. The germline V gene encodes CDR1 SGHAT and CDR2 FQNNGV. The DNA for the CDR3 is TGTGCCAGCAGCTTAGCCGCGGGGACAGGGGGTTATGTTTATGGCTACACCTTC. This sequence encodes CASSLAAGTGGYVYGYTF.

The chain is built from TRBV2 and TRBJ2-2; D gene uncertain. The CDR3 covers 15 residues. V was trimmed by 1 base and J by 6 bases, leaving 12 bases between them. Per the germline V gene, CDR1 is SNHLY and CDR2 is FYNNEI. The CDR3 protein is CASSEGAVAPGELFF. In nucleotides, the CDR3 is TGTGCCAGCAGTGAAGGGGCAGTTGCGCCCGGGGAGCTGTTTTTT.

V usage is TRBV7-8 and J usage is TRBJ2-3; D remains ambiguous. The CDR3 consists of 14 residues. Trimming left V 0 bases short and J 4 bases short, with 8 bases between. The germline V gene encodes CDR1 SGHVS and CDR2 FQNEAQ. CDR3 in DNA: TGTGCCAGCAGCTTAGCGTTCGTTGCAGATACGCAGTATTTT. Protein product: CASSLAFVADTQYF.

In DNA form, the CDR3 reads TGTGCCAGCAGTGAACTTTTCGACGGACTCTCACAACCGAACACCGGGGAGCTGTTTTTT. It specifies CASSELFDGLSQPNTGELFF. This sequence joins TRBV6-1 and TRBJ2-2, with a possible D match to TRBD2 (5 bases). The V and J ends lost 2 bases and 0 bases respectively, with 22 bases between them. This CDR3 comprises 20 residues. Germline V CDR1 and CDR2: MNHNS, SASEGT.

This chain joins TRBV6-6 and TRBJ2-5, with D perhaps matching TRBD1 or TRBD2 (6 bases each). Germline values: CDR1 MNHNY, CDR2 SVGAGI (reference sequence). Deletions cut 5 bases from V and 4 bases from J, with 23 bases between. The CDR3 contains 17 residues. As DNA, the CDR3 is TGTGCCAGCAGTCCATTCCTCAACGGGGGCCAGGGAGAGACCCAGTACTTC. This sequence encodes CASSPFLNGGQGETQYF.

V is TRBV4-1 and J is TRBJ1-1, with 7 bases matching TRBD1. V trimming: 4 bases; J trimming: 0 bases; junction bases outside the gene matches: 14. CDR1 and CDR2 (germline): MGHRA, YSYEKL. The CDR3 consists of 18 residues. CDR3 coding DNA: TGCGCCAGCAGCCCACGTGGTAGGACAGGCTCAATGAACACTGAAGCTTTCTTT. Translated: CASSPRGRTGSMNTEAFF.

This clonotype was found a few times. The rearrangement joins TRBV7-8 to TRBJ2-5; D gene uncertain. Germline-derived CDR1 and CDR2 are SGHVS and FQNEAQ. The CDR3 is made up of 16 amino acids. Trimming shortened V by 5 bases and J by 5 bases, and 21 bases separated the two germline ends. CDR3 amino acids: CASSQFSRSATETQYF. CDR3 nucleotide sequence: TGTGCCAGCAGCCAGTTCTCCAGGTCAGCCACGGAGACCCAGTACTTC.

This clonotype has more than one count but fewer than ten. The chain combines TRBV7-2 with TRBJ1-1; 7 bases match TRBD1. In germline, CDR1 is SGHTA, CDR2 FQGNSA. The CDR3 is 15 residues long. V trimming: 4 bases; J trimming: 1 base; junction bases outside the gene matches: 6. For the CDR3, the DNA is TGTGCCAGCAGCTCTCCGGGACAGAAGAACACTGAAGCTTTCTTT. Translating gives CASSSPGQKNTEAFF.

The chain links TRBV12-3 or TRBV12-4 to TRBJ1-2; 8 bases match TRBD1. V lost 7 bases to trimming and J lost 4 bases; unmatched junction nucleotides: 8. CDR3 length: 14 amino acids. For the CDR3, the DNA is TGTGCCAGCATCCCAGGAACAGGGGGCTATGGCTACACCTTC. Protein: CASIPGTGGYGYTF.